The 23 T cell receptor beta chains reported below all come from one sample, sequenced in a study of cytomegalovirus exposure and HLA in healthy donors. Vbeta (60) and Jbeta (13) primers were used in the PCR. Data came from immunoSEQ multiplex PCR; TCRdb stores just in-frame clones and leaves some out. The table shows over 30,000 clones, with 80% occurring only once. The sequencing input was PBMCs. The receptors shown here come from a male donor in good health and CMV-seronegative.

The V call is TRBV7-2, the J call TRBJ1-2; 8 bases align to TRBD1. Germline V gene data show CDR1 as SGHTA and CDR2 as FQGNSA. This CDR3 contains 16 residues. The junction had 13 bases not matched to a gene; V was cut back by 5 bases and J by 5 bases. CDR3 sequence reads: CASSPISGTGRYGYTF. CDR3 sequence (DNA): TGTGCCAGCAGCCCAATTTCCGGGACAGGACGGTATGGCTACACCTTC.

The V call is TRBV4-2, the J call TRBJ1-6; D gene uncertain. Germline lookup yields CDR1 LGHNA and CDR2 YNFKEQ. The CDR3 has 15 residues. V lost 0 bases and J lost 8, with 11 bases in between. The CDR3 protein is CASSQERGSDSPLHF. The CDR3, as DNA: TGTGCCAGCAGCCAAGAGAGAGGGTCCGATTCACCCCTCCACTTT.

The chain recombines TRBV7-3 with TRBJ1-1; D is ambiguous. Trimming pared 5 bases from V and 2 bases from J, leaving 18 bases between. The CDR3 runs to 16 residues. Germline CDR1 is SGHTA and CDR2 is FQGTGA. For the CDR3, the DNA is TGTGCCAGCAGCCCCCTATGGTCGGCAGGTAACACTGAAGCTTTCTTT. As protein: CASSPLWSAGNTEAFF.

The chain uses TRBV19 and TRBJ2-3, with a possible D match to TRBD2 (7 bases). Germline V gene data show CDR1 as LNHDA and CDR2 as SQIVND (reference sequence). This CDR3 contains 14 residues. Trimming pared 5 bases from V and 4 bases from J, leaving 13 bases between. CDR3 amino acids: CASSGGATADTQYF. Here the CDR3 DNA reads TGTGCCAGTAGTGGGGGGGCCACGGCAGATACGCAGTATTTT.

The table lists this clone with a few counts. The V gene is TRBV11-1, the J gene TRBJ1-3; D call uncertain. The ends were cut back, 3 bases at V and 0 bases at J, with 9 bases in the middle. The CDR3 runs to 15 residues. CDR1 is SGHAT, CDR2 FQDESV, per germline (reference sequence). The CDR3 loop is CASSFGVPSGNTIYF. The CDR3 DNA reads TGTGCCAGCAGCTTCGGGGTCCCCTCTGGAAACACCATATATTTT.

This clone was picked up one time. The J gene is TRBJ1-1, the V gene TRBV19; D perhaps matches TRBD1 (6 bases). CDR1 and CDR2 (germline): LNHDA, SQIVND (reference sequence). The CDR3 totals 14 residues. The V end lost 7 bases, the J end lost 4 bases, and 16 bases lay between the germline ends. CDR3 in DNA: TGTGCCAGTAAGGCACAGGGCGGCGTCACTGAAGCTTTCTTT. This translates into CASKAQGGVTEAFF. The full variable domain, with the rest looked up from reference TRBV19 and TRBJ1-1, is DGGITQSPKYLFRKEGQNVTLSCEQNLNHDAMYWYRQDPGQGLRLIYYSQIVNDFQKGDIAEGYSVSREKKESFPLTVTSAQKNPTAFYLCASKAQGGVTEAFFGQGTRLTVV.

The chain employs TRBV6-6 and TRBJ2-3; D is possibly TRBD1 (5 bases). Trimming shortened V by 6 bases and J by 4 bases, and 11 bases separated the two germline ends. Germline lookup yields CDR1 MNHNY and CDR2 SVGAGI (reference sequence). CDR3 length: 13 residues. This chain's CDR3 is CASRQQTADTQYF. The CDR3 DNA is TGTGCCAGCAGGCAACAGACAGCAGATACGCAGTATTTT.

The J gene is TRBJ2-1, the V gene TRBV7-2; 10 positions agree with TRBD2. The CDR3 runs 15 residues. J was trimmed by 5 bases and V by 5 bases; bases with no gene match: 6. Germline CDR1 and CDR2: SGHTA and FQGNSA. The DNA for the CDR3 is TGTGCCAGCAGCCGACCGGGACTAGCGAACAATGAGCAGTTCTTC. Translation: CASSRPGLANNEQFF.

J is TRBJ2-7 and V is TRBV29-1; the match to TRBD1 covers 7 bases. Trimming took 7 bases from V and 0 from J; bases not matched to a gene: 3. The CDR3 covers 12 residues. The V gene's germline CDR1 is SQVTM and CDR2 ANQGSEA. The CDR3 region is CSAGTASYEQYF. DNA for the CDR3: TGCAGCGCTGGGACAGCCTCCTACGAGCAGTACTTC.

This rearrangement joins TRBV30 to TRBJ1-5, with D unresolved. Germline loops: CDR1 GTSNPN, CDR2 SVGIG (reference sequence). V lost 0 bases and J 4 bases, leaving 7 bases between the germline ends. This CDR3 region has 13 residues. CDR3 in amino acids: CAWSVTDNQPQHF. The CDR3 DNA reads TGTGCCTGGAGTGTTACAGATAATCAGCCCCAGCATTTT.

This clone was recorded only once. This chain connects TRBV7-8 to TRBJ2-7; the D gene is possibly TRBD1 (6 bases). V shed 4 bases and J shed 3 bases, with 16 bases lying between them. The V gene's germline CDR1 is SGHVS and CDR2 FQNEAQ. The CDR3 spans 15 residues. The CDR3 spells CASSSPDLDSYEQYF. The DNA of the CDR3 is TGTGCCAGCAGCTCCCCGGATCTGGACAGCTACGAGCAGTACTTC.

V gene TRBV27 combines with J gene TRBJ2-4, with D unresolved. Trimming shortened V by 3 bases and J by 5 bases, and 8 bases separated the two germline ends. The germline V gene has CDR1 MNHEY and CDR2 SMNVEV (reference sequence). The CDR3 is 13 residues long. This CDR3 is CASSFGSQNIQYF. The CDR3, as DNA: TGTGCCAGCAGTTTTGGTAGTCAAAACATTCAGTACTTC.

Sample share makes this clone medium-sized. The genes are TRBV23-1 and TRBJ2-7; TRBD1 agrees at 7 bases. TRBV23-1 is marked as an open reading frame, function uncertain. V lost 2 bases, J lost 2 bases, and 3 bases stayed unmatched. The CDR3 contains 14 residues. CDR3 sequence reads: CASSQATGAYEQYF. The CDR3 DNA sequence: TGCGCCAGCAGTCAAGCAACAGGGGCCTACGAGCAGTACTTC.

This clone has only a few counts. The CDR3 bases are TGTGCCAGCAGCTCGGGACTAGTGACAGATACGCAGTATTTT. This translates into CASSSGLVTDTQYF. The gene calls are TRBV7-2 and TRBJ2-3; 8 bases line up with TRBD2. This CDR3 has 14 amino acids. V lost 4 bases, J lost 3 bases, and 3 bases stayed unmatched. Germline-derived CDR1 and CDR2 are SGHTA and FQGNSA.

The V and J genes are TRBV28 and TRBJ1-5; D gene unclear. Per germline, CDR1 MDHEN and CDR2 SYDVKM. This CDR3 is 15 amino acids long. Trimming removed 1 base from V and 3 bases from J, with 10 bases in between. The CDR3 DNA sequence: TGTGCCAGCAGTTTATACAAGGGAGACAATCAGCCCCAGCATTTT. Its protein is CASSLYKGDNQPQHF.

This rearrangement joins TRBV9 to TRBJ1-1, with TRBD1 matching over 8 bases. Per germline, CDR1 SGDLS and CDR2 YYNGEE. Unmatched junction bases numbered 9, after V lost 4 bases and J lost 4 bases. This CDR3 has 15 amino acids. CDR3 loop: CASSSLETGGTEAFF. The CDR3 DNA reads TGTGCCAGCAGCTCCTTAGAAACAGGGGGCACTGAAGCTTTCTTT.

The sample holds a few counts of this clone. The chain recombines TRBV6-5 with TRBJ1-1; 9 bases align to TRBD1. V lost 2 bases and J lost 5; bases outside the gene matches: 9. Germline V gives CDR1 MNHEY, CDR2 SVGAGI. CDR3 length equals 16 residues. CDR3 in DNA: TGTGCCAGCAGTTACCGGGACAGGGCCGACGGAACTGAAGCTTTCTTT. Translating it yields CASSYRDRADGTEAFF.

The chain employs TRBV19 and TRBJ1-1, with a tentative D call TRBD1 (6 bases). The ends were cut back, 1 base at V and 5 bases at J, with 8 bases in the middle. This CDR3 contains 13 residues. The germline V gene encodes CDR1 LNHDA and CDR2 SQIVND (reference sequence). In DNA, the CDR3 is TGTGCCAGTAGTATAGCAGGGGAGACTGAAGCTTTCTTT. Protein sequence: CASSIAGETEAFF.

V and J are TRBV6-6 and TRBJ1-1, with D unclear. Per the germline V gene, CDR1 is MNHNY and CDR2 is SVGAGI (reference sequence). V was pared by 6 bases and J by 3 bases, with 20 bases between. This CDR3 contains 16 residues. In DNA form, the CDR3 reads TGTGCCAGCAGGCCTAGGCGCGGCAAAGGTCACACTGAAGCTTTCTTT. As protein: CASRPRRGKGHTEAFF.

This clone has only one observation. This chain connects TRBV7-8 to TRBJ1-5, with no clear D. This CDR3 comprises 15 residues. CDR1 is SGHVS and CDR2 is FQNEAQ in the germline V gene. V was cut by 1 base and J by 2 bases, with 9 bases left in between. The CDR3 region has the DNA TGTGCCAGCAGCTTAGATATGGGAGGCAATCAGCCCCAGCATTTT. Translation: CASSLDMGGNQPQHF. Combining the CDR3 with reference TRBV7-8 and TRBJ1-5 gives the whole variable domain GAGVSQSPRYKVAKRGQDVALRCDPISGHVSLFWYQQALGQGPEFLTYFQNEAQLDKSGLPSDRFFAERPEGSVSTLKIQRTQQEDSAVYLCASSLDMGGNQPQHFGDGTRLSIL.

The chain recombines TRBV15 with TRBJ2-1; TRBD1 agrees at 11 bases. CDR1 LNHNV and CDR2 YYDKDF come from the germline V gene (reference sequence). With V trimmed by 4 bases and J by 4 bases, 3 bases remained unmatched. This CDR3 is 15 amino acids long. The CDR3 loop reads CATSKGQGEYNEQFF. In nucleotides, the CDR3 is TGTGCCACCAGCAAGGGACAGGGGGAATACAATGAGCAGTTCTTC. Combining the CDR3 with reference TRBV15 and TRBJ2-1 gives the whole variable domain DAMVIQNPRYQVTQFGKPVTLSCSQTLNHNVMYWYQQKSSQAPKLLFHYYDKDFNNEADTPDNFQSRRPNTSFCFLDIRSPGLGDTAMYLCATSKGQGEYNEQFFGPGTRLTVL.

The chain employs TRBV30 and TRBJ1-1, with D tentatively TRBD1 (5 bases). CDR1 GTSNPN and CDR2 SVGIG come from the germline V gene (reference sequence). This CDR3 is built from 11 residues. V was clipped by 2 bases and J by 4 bases, with 5 bases between them. The CDR3 bases are TGTGCCTGGAGTCAGGGCACTGAAGCTTTCTTT. It codes for CAWSQGTEAFF.

V and J are TRBV10-3 and TRBJ2-3; 8 bases fit TRBD2. This CDR3 region has 15 residues. From germline, CDR1 is ENHRY and CDR2 SYGVKD. V shed 4 bases, J shed 0 bases, and the junction held 3 bases outside the gene matches. CDR3 amino acids: CAISGLASSTDTQYF. In DNA, the CDR3 is TGTGCCATCAGTGGACTAGCGAGTAGCACAGATACGCAGTATTTT.